This T cell receptor (beta chain) is drawn from a study of OX40 agonist ivuxolimab in advanced cancers. Regarding this clone: Its antigen is not known.

The germline V gene encodes CDR1 SEHNR and CDR2 FQNEAQ (reference sequence). The CDR3 has 13 amino acids. Trimming cost V 6 bases and J 9 bases; bases outside gene matches: 8. Notes on the study in general: Nonresponders, in some cases, also had low normalized T-cell clonal expansion.

The table came from immunoSEQ multiplex PCR; TCRdb's copy has only in-frame clones and leaves some out. The table has some 81,000 clones, approximately 86% seen once. The chain is built from TRBV7-9 and TRBJ2-5, with 9 nucleotides matching TRBD2. The sequences come from CD4+ or CD8+ T cells sorted from blood, collected in a trial of the OX40 agonist ivuxolimab. This clonotype originated in an adult with an advanced solid tumor such as melanoma, head and neck, liver or kidney cancer. The CDR3 sequence: CASRSIAGASQYF. CDR3 coding DNA: TGTGCCAGCAGATCCATAGCGGGGGCTTCCCAGTACTTC.